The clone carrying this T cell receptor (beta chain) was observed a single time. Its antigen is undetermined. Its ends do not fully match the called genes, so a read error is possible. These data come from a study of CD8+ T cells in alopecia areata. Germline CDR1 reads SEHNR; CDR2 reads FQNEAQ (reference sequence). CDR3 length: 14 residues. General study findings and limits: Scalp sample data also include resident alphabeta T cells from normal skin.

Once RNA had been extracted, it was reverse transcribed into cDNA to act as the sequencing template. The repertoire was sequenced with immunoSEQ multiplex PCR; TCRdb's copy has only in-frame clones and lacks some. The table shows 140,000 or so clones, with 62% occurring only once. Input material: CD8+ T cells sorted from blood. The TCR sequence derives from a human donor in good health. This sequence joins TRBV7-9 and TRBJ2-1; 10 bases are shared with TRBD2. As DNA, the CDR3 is TGTGCCAGCAGCCTAGCGGGGGTCCGCGAGGAGCAGTTCTTC. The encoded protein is CASSLAGVREEQFF.